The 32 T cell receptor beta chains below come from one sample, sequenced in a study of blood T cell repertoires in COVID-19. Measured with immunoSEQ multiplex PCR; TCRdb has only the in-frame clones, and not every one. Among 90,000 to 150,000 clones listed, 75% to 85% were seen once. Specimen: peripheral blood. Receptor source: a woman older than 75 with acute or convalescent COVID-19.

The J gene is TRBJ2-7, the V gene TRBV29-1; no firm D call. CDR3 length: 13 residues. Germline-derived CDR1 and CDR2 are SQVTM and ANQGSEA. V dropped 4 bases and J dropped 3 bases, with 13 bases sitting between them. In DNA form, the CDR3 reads TGCAGCGTTGTCCCGGTCTCAGGCTACGAGCAGTACTTC. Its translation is CSVVPVSGYEQYF.

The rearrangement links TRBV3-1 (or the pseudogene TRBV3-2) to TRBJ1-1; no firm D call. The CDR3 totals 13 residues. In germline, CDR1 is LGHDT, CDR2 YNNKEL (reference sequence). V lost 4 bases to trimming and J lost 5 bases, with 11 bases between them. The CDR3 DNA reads TGTGCCAGCAGCCCGCGGGTGGGGACTGAAGCTTTCTTT. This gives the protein CASSPRVGTEAFF.

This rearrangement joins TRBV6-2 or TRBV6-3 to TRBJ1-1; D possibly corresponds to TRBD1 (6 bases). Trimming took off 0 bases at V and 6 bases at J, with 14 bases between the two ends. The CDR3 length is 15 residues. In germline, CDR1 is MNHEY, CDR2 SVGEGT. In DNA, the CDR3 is TGTGCCAGCAGTTACTCCTATGGGGGCGGTTCTGAAGCTTTCTTT. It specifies CASSYSYGGGSEAFF.

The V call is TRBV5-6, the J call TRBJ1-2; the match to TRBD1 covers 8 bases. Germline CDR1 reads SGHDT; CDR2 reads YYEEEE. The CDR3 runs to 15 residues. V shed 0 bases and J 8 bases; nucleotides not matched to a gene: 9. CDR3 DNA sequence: TGTGCCAGCAGCTTGGACCCCGGACAGGGTGAAGGCTACACCTTC. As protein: CASSLDPGQGEGYTF.

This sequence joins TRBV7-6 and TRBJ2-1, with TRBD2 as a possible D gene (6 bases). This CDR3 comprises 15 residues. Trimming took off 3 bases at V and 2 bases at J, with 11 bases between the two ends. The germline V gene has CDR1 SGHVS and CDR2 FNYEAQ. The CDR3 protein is CASSFLPGAYNEQFF. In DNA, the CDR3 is TGTGCCAGCAGCTTCCTCCCGGGGGCCTACAATGAGCAGTTCTTC.

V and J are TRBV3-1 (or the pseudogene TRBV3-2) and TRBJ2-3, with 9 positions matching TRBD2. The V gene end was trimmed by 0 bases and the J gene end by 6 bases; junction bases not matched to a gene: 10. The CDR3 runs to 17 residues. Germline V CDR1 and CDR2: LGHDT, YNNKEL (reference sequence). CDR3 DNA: TGTGCCAGCAGCCAAGATAAGACTAGCGGCTTAGGGGATACGCAGTATTTT. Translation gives CASSQDKTSGLGDTQYF.

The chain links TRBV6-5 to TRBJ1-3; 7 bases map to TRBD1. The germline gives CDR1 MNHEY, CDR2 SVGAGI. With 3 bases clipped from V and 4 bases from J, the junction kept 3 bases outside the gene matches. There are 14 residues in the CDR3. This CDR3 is CASSYDRDGNTIYF. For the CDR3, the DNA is TGTGCCAGCAGTTATGACAGGGACGGAAACACCATATATTTT.

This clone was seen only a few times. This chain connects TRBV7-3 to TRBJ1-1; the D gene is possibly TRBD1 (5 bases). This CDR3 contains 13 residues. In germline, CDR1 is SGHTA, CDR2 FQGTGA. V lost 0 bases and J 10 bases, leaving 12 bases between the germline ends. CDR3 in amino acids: CASSLTEGLGAFF. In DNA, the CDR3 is TGTGCCAGCAGCTTAACGGAGGGACTGGGAGCTTTCTTT.

As DNA, the CDR3 is TGTGCCAGCAGCTTATCAGGGACAGGGCGTAACACTGAAGCTTTCTTT. Its translation is CASSLSGTGRNTEAFF. The genes are TRBV7-8 and TRBJ1-1; the match to TRBD1 covers 9 bases. The V segment lost 2 bases and the J segment 2 bases; nucleotides outside the gene matches: 6. CDR3 length: 16 amino acids. Germline V lookup: CDR1 SGHVS, CDR2 FQNEAQ.

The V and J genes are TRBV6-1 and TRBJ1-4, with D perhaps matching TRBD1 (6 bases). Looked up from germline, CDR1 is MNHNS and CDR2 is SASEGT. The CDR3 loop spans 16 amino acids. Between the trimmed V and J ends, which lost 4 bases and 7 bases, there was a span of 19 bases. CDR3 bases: TGTGCCAGCAGTGCACACCCGAGGGGGTCCGGTGAAAAACTGTTTTTT. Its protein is CASSAHPRGSGEKLFF.

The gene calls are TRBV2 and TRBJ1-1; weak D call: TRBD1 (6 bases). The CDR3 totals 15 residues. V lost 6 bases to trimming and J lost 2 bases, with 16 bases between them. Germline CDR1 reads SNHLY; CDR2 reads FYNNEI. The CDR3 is CASSLTGLKNTEAFF. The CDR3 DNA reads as TGTGCCAGCAGCCTGACAGGTCTTAAAAACACTGAAGCTTTCTTT.

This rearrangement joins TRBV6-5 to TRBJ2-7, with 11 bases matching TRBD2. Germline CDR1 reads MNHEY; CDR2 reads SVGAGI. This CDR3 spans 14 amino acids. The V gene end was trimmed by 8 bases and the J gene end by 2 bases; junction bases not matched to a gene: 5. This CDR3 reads CASAGLAGPYEQYF. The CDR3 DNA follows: TGTGCCAGCGCTGGACTAGCGGGTCCCTACGAGCAGTACTTC.

The CDR3 bases are TGTGCCAGCAGCCTCAGGGAGGGTCAGCCCCAGCATTTT. This gives the protein CASSLREGQPQHF. This chain connects TRBV6-5 to TRBJ1-5, with D maybe TRBD1 (5 bases). Trimming left V 6 bases short and J 6 bases short, with 12 bases between. This CDR3 has 13 residues. Germline CDR1 and CDR2: MNHEY and SVGAGI.

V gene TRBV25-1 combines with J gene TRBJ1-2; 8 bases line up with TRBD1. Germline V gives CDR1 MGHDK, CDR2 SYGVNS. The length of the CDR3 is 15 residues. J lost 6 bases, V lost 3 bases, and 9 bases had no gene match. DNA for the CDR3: TGTGCCAGCAGTGACCCTCGGACAGGGATCGATGGCTACACCTTC. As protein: CASSDPRTGIDGYTF.

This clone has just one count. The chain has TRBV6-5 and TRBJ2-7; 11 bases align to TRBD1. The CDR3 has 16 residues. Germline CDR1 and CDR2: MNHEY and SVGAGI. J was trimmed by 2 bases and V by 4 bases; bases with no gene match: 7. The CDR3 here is CASSSNRDRGAYEQYF. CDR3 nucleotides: TGTGCCAGCAGTTCTAACCGGGACAGGGGGGCCTACGAGCAGTACTTC.

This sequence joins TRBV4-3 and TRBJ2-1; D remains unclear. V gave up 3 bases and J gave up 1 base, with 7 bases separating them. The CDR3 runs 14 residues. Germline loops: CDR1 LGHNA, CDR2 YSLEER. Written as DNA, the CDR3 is TGCGCCAGCAGCCATCGACTGTCCTACAATGAGCAGTTCTTC. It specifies CASSHRLSYNEQFF.

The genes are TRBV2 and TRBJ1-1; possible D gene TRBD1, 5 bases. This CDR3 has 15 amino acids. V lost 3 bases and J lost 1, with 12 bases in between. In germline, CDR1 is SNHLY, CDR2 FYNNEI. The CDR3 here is CASSDRQISNTEAFF. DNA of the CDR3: TGTGCCAGCAGTGATAGACAGATCTCGAACACTGAAGCTTTCTTT.

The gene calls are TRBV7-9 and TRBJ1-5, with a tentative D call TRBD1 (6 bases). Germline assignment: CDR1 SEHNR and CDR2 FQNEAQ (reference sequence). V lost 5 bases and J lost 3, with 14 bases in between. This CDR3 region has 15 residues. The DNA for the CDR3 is TGTGCCAGCAGCCTAGGACAGCCTCCCAATCAGCCCCAGCATTTT. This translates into CASSLGQPPNQPQHF. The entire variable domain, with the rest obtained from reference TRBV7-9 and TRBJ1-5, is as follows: DTGVSQNPRHKITKRGQNVTFRCDPISEHNRLYWYRQTLGQGPEFLTYFQNEAQLEKSRLLSDRFSAERPKGSFSTLEIQRTEQGDSAMYLCASSLGQPPNQPQHFGDGTRLSIL.

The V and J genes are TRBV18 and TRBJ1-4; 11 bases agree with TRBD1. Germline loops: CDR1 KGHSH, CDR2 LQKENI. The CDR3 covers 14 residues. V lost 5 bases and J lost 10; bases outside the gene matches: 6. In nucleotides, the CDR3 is TGTGCCAGCTCAGCGGACAGGGGGCCTGGAAAACTGTTTTTT. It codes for CASSADRGPGKLFF.

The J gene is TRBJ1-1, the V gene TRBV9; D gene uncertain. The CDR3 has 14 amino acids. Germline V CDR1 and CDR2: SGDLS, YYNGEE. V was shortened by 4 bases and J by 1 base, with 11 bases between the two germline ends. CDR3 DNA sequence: TGTGCCAGCAGCCCCCTGGTAGAGAACACTGAAGCTTTCTTT. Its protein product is CASSPLVENTEAFF.

The DNA for the CDR3 is TGTGCCAGCAGCCAACAGGGCCTATATCCTAACTATGGCTACACCTTC. Protein product: CASSQQGLYPNYGYTF. V is TRBV3-1 (or the pseudogene TRBV3-2) and J is TRBJ1-2; TRBD1 is a possible D gene (5 bases). The V end was cut by 2 bases, the J end by 0 bases, with 13 bases between. The CDR3 loop spans 16 amino acids. From germline, CDR1 is LGHDT and CDR2 YNNKEL (reference sequence).

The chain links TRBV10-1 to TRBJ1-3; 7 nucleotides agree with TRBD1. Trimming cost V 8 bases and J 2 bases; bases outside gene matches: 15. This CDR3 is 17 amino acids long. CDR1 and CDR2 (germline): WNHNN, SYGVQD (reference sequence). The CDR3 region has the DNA TGCGCCAGCCTGAAAATCACGACAGGGTTAGCTGGAAACACCATATATTTT. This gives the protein CASLKITTGLAGNTIYF.

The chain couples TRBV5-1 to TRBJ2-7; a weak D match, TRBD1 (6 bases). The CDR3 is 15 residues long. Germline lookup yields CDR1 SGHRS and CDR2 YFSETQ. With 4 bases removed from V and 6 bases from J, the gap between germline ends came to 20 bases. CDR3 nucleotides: TGCGCCAGCAGCGTGGACAGTCCCGCATCGTCCGAGCAGTACTTC. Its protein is CASSVDSPASSEQYF. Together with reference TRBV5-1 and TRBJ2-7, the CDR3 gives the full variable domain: KAGVTQTPRYLIKTRGQQVTLSCSPISGHRSVSWYQQTPGQGLQFLFEYFSETQRNKGNFPGRFSGRQFSNSRSEMNVSTLELGDSALYLCASSVDSPASSEQYFGPGTRLTVT.

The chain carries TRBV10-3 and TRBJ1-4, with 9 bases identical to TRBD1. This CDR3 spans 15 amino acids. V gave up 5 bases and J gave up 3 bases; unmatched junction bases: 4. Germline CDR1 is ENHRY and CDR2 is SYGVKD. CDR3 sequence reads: CAISLTGGSNEKLFF. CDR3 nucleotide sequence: TGTGCCATCAGTTTAACAGGGGGCTCTAATGAAAAACTGTTTTTT.

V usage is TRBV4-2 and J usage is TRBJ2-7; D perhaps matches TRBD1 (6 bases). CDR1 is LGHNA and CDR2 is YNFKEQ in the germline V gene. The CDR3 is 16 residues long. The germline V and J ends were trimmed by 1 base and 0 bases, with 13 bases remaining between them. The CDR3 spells CASSQVQGQDSYEQYF. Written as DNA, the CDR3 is TGTGCCAGCAGCCAAGTTCAGGGGCAGGACTCCTACGAGCAGTACTTC.

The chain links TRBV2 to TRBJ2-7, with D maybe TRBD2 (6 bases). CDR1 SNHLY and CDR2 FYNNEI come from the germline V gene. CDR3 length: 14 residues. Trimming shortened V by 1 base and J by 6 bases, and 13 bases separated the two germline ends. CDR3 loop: CASSEELARGEQYF. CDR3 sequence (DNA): TGTGCCAGCAGTGAAGAACTAGCCCGCGGCGAGCAGTACTTC. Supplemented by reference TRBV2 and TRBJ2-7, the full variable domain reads EPEVTQTPSHQVTQMGQEVILRCVPISNHLYFYWYRQILGQKVEFLVSFYNNEISEKSEIFDDQFSVERPDGSNFTLKIRSTKLEDSAMYFCASSEELARGEQYFGPGTRLTVT.

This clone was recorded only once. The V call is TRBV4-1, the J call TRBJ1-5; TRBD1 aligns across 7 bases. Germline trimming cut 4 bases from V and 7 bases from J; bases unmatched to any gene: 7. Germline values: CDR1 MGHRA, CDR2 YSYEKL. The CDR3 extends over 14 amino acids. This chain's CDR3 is CASSLDRTGQPQHF. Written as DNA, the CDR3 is TGCGCCAGCAGCCTGGACAGGACCGGGCAGCCCCAGCATTTT.

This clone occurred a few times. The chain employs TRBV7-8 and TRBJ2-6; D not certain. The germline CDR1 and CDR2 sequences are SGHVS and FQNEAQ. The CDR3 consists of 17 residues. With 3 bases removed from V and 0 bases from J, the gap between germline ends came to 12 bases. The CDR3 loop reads CASSFPRRLSGANVLTF. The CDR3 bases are TGTGCCAGCAGCTTCCCCAGACGACTCTCTGGGGCCAACGTCCTGACTTTC.

Here the CDR3 DNA reads TGTGCCAGCAGTGTAATCCGAGCGCGGACTGAAGCTTTCTTT. It codes for CASSVIRARTEAFF. The gene calls are TRBV2 and TRBJ1-1; D unresolved. The CDR3 is 14 residues long. V lost 4 bases and J 5 bases, leaving 14 bases between the germline ends. Germline V CDR1 and CDR2: SNHLY, FYNNEI.

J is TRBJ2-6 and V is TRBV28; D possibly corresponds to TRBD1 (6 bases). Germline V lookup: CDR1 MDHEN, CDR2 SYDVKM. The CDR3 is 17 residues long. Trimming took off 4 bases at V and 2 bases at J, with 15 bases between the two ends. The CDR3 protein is CASSSLTGSAGANVLTF. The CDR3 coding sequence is TGTGCCAGCAGTTCTCTGACAGGTTCGGCTGGGGCCAACGTCCTGACTTTC. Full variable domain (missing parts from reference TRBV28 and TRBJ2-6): DVKVTQSSRYLVKRTGEKVFLECVQDMDHENMFWYRQDPGLGLRLIYFSYDVKMKEKGDIPEGYSVSREKKERFSLILESASTNQTSMYLCASSSLTGSAGANVLTFGAGSRLTVL.

The CDR3 protein is CASSLQASGDTDTQYF. The CDR3 DNA reads as TGTGCCAGCAGCCTCCAGGCTAGCGGGGACACAGATACGCAGTATTTT. The chain is built from TRBV7-2 and TRBJ2-3; TRBD2 matches 9 bases. Germline values: CDR1 SGHTA, CDR2 FQGNSA. This CDR3 region has 16 residues. Germline trimming cut 5 bases from V and 2 bases from J; bases unmatched to any gene: 8.

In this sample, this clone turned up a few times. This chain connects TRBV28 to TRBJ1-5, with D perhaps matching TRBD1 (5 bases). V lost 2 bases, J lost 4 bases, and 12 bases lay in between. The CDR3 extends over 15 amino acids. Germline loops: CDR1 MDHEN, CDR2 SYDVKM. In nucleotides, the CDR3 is TGTGCCAGCAGTTTAGAGCAGGGCGGAAATCAGCCCCAGCATTTT. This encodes CASSLEQGGNQPQHF.